This T cell receptor (beta chain) originates from a study of blood T cell repertoires in COVID-19. Study-wide context: The United States, Italy and Spain supplied acute and convalescent COVID-19 samples.

V gave up 4 bases and J gave up 3 bases; unmatched junction bases: 5. The CDR3 extends over 15 amino acids. Per germline, CDR1 SGHDN and CDR2 FVKESK. In the source study's methods: It was from reference gene primer amplification that nucleated cell counts were estimated. Assay used: immunoSEQ multiplex PCR; TCRdb lists only in-frame clones, some missing. V, J and clone size reflect that table, while D and trimming were determined from the DNA. The sample has approximately 300,000 clones, roughly nine tenths seen once. The sequenced sample consisted of peripheral blood. This TCR derives from a man aged 18 to 29 who had recovered from COVID-19. The chain couples TRBV14 to TRBJ2-7; TRBD2 matches at 11 bases. The CDR3 protein is CASSLRLAGLYEQYF. The DNA of the CDR3 is TGTGCCAGCAGCCTAAGACTAGCGGGACTCTACGAGCAGTACTTC.